This TCR beta chain was documented in a study of cytomegalovirus exposure and HLA in healthy donors. Study-wide background: An earlier analysis found around 120 million unique TCR beta sequences from roughly 170 million T cells. The study's findings and limits: Reportedly, HLA-A and HLA-B alleles of most subjects were accurately predicted from TCR beta. A later analysis appeared to link common viral pathogens to several of the most significant clusters.

The J segment lost 4 bases and the V segment lost 3 bases, leaving 6 bases of the junction unmatched. This CDR3 has 15 amino acids. Germline CDR1 and CDR2: SGHTA and FQGTGA. About this clone itself: The target antigen is unknown.

PCR was performed using 60 Vbeta and 13 Jbeta primers. Repertoires were generated with immunoSEQ multiplex PCR, while TCRdb's copy carries only in-frame clones and drops some. The data hold just under 95,000 clones, with more than 65% observed a single time. The material sequenced was PBMCs. The receptor was derived from a human donor in good health. The V gene is TRBV7-3, the J gene TRBJ2-3, with 8 bases matching TRBD2. The CDR3 sequence: CASSLGGGTSDTQYF. The CDR3 DNA reads TGTGCCAGCAGCTTGGGCGGGGGGACATCAGATACGCAGTATTTT.